This passage covers 28 T cell receptor beta chains from one sample sequenced in a study of blood T cell repertoires in COVID-19. Some clones are missing from TCRdb's copy, which holds only in-frame ones; the method was immunoSEQ multiplex PCR. The table shows about 160,000 clones, with 85% to 95% occurring only once. Sequencing used peripheral blood. All receptors come from a woman aged 45-65 years with acute or convalescent COVID-19.

The chain links TRBV29-1 to TRBJ2-3; 8 bases line up with TRBD2. In germline, CDR1 is SQVTM, CDR2 ANQGSEA. Losses at the gene ends were 6 bases for V and 9 bases for J; bases not matched to a gene: 11. This CDR3 spans 13 amino acids. CDR3 in DNA: TGCAGCGTGATCATTTCAAGCGGGAGAACGCAGTATTTT. Its translation is CSVIISSGRTQYF.

This clone was counted once. The CDR3 here is CASTARRVGELFF. CDR3 in DNA: TGTGCCAGCACCGCCAGGAGGGTCGGGGAGCTGTTTTTT. The chain recombines TRBV28 with TRBJ2-2; weak D call: TRBD2 (6 bases). CDR1 is MDHEN, CDR2 SYDVKM, per germline. V lost 7 bases to trimming and J lost 7 bases, with 13 bases between them. This CDR3 contains 13 residues.

This chain uses TRBV18 with TRBJ2-5; D perhaps matches TRBD1 (6 bases). CDR3 length: 18 residues. Trimming cost V 2 bases and J 1 base, with 20 bases left between them. CDR1 and CDR2 (germline): KGHSH, LQKENI. CDR3 DNA sequence: TGTGCCAGCTCACCAAGCCTGGAGACAGGACCCTCCCAAGAGACCCAGTACTTC. Protein product: CASSPSLETGPSQETQYF.

This chain connects TRBV14 to TRBJ1-3, with a tentative D call TRBD1 (6 bases). V was clipped by 4 bases and J by 0 bases, with 10 bases between them. Germline CDR1 and CDR2: SGHDN and FVKESK. The CDR3 has 15 amino acids. This CDR3 reads CASSLGQYSGNTIYF. CDR3 coding DNA: TGTGCCAGCAGCCTCGGACAGTACTCTGGAAACACCATATATTTT.

The V gene is TRBV9, the J gene TRBJ2-5; the D gene is possibly TRBD1 (6 bases). Germline assignment: CDR1 SGDLS and CDR2 YYNGEE. V lost 3 bases and J 5 bases, leaving 17 bases between the germline ends. The CDR3 spans 15 residues. In DNA form, the CDR3 reads TGTGCCAGCAGCGCTCTCATACAGGGTACGGAGACCCAGTACTTC. It specifies CASSALIQGTETQYF.

This clone was seen a single time. The chain combines TRBV21-1 with TRBJ1-6; the table's D call, TRBD1, has no DNA check behind it. TRBV21-1 counts as a pseudogene. This CDR3 is 14 amino acids long. CDR3 sequence: CASLTGGRGSPLHF. The DNA for the CDR3 is TGTGCCAGCCTGACAGGGGGTAGAGGTTCACCCCTCCACTTT.

This sequence joins TRBV7-6 and TRBJ2-3, with 10 positions matching TRBD2. V lost 1 base, J lost 3 bases, and 4 bases stayed unmatched. This CDR3 is 16 amino acids long. Germline V gene sequence: CDR1 SGHVS, CDR2 FNYEAQ. This CDR3 reads CASSLGGSGRTDTQYF. CDR3 coding DNA: TGTGCCAGCAGCTTAGGCGGTAGCGGGAGGACAGATACGCAGTATTTT.

The chain has TRBV11-2 and TRBJ1-6; 9 bases are shared with TRBD1. CDR3 size: 18 residues. With V trimmed by 3 bases and J by 6 bases, 12 bases remained unmatched. Germline V gene sequence: CDR1 SGHAT, CDR2 FQNNGV. The CDR3 protein is CASSFPRQGVITNSPLHF. CDR3 sequence (DNA): TGTGCCAGCAGCTTCCCTAGACAGGGGGTTATTACTAATTCACCCCTCCACTTT.

The J gene is TRBJ2-7, the V gene TRBV3-1 (or the pseudogene TRBV3-2); 12 bases line up with TRBD2. The CDR3 sequence is 14 residues long. Germline-derived CDR1 and CDR2 are LGHDT and YNNKEL (reference sequence). Losses at the gene ends were 6 bases for V and 1 base for J; bases not matched to a gene: 1. The CDR3 DNA reads TGTGCCAGCAGAACTAGCGGGGGGTCCTACGAGCAGTACTTC. Amino acid sequence: CASRTSGGSYEQYF.

The chain carries TRBV6-6 and TRBJ2-1; D may be TRBD1 (5 bases). Trimming removed 5 bases at V and 7 bases at J, with 18 bases between. Germline lookup yields CDR1 MNHNY and CDR2 SVGAGI (reference sequence). The CDR3 extends over 15 amino acids. This CDR3 reads CASSPSRALGNEQFF. The CDR3 DNA follows: TGTGCCAGCAGTCCCAGCAGGGCCCTAGGGAATGAGCAGTTCTTC.

The chain combines TRBV2 with TRBJ2-2; TRBD1 agrees at 8 bases. The germline V gene has CDR1 SNHLY and CDR2 FYNNEI. The CDR3 loop spans 13 amino acids. The V gene end was trimmed by 8 bases and the J gene end by 6 bases; junction bases not matched to a gene: 5. The CDR3 reads CASETGGAGELFF. The CDR3 region has the DNA TGTGCCAGCGAAACAGGGGGAGCCGGGGAGCTGTTTTTT.

CDR3 nucleotide sequence: TGTGCCAGTAGTATAGCAGGCCATCCGAACACTGAAGCTTTCTTT. Residues: CASSIAGHPNTEAFF. The rearrangement uses TRBV19 and TRBJ1-1; no reliable D call. Germline CDR1 reads LNHDA; CDR2 reads SQIVND (reference sequence). CDR3 length: 15 amino acids. V was trimmed by 1 base and J by 1 base, leaving 10 bases between them. Complete variable domain (other parts from reference TRBV19 and TRBJ1-1): DGGITQSPKYLFRKEGQNVTLSCEQNLNHDAMYWYRQDPGQGLRLIYYSQIVNDFQKGDIAEGYSVSREKKESFPLTVTSAQKNPTAFYLCASSIAGHPNTEAFFGQGTRLTVV.

This chain links TRBV2 with TRBJ1-1, with no clear D. The CDR3 consists of 11 residues. Germline values: CDR1 SNHLY, CDR2 FYNNEI. The ends were cut back, 8 bases at V and 7 bases at J, with 11 bases in the middle. DNA for the CDR3: TGTGCCAGCTCTAGAGGTATTGAAGCTTTCTTT. Protein: CASSRGIEAFF.

This rearrangement joins TRBV30 to TRBJ1-5, with D perhaps TRBD1 (6 bases). Germline CDR1 is GTSNPN and CDR2 is SVGIG (reference sequence). The length of the CDR3 is 14 residues. V was trimmed by 0 bases and J by 5 bases, leaving 11 bases between them. CDR3 coding DNA: TGTGCCTGGAGTGTCTTGGGGGCGGATCAGCCCCAGCATTTT. Protein sequence: CAWSVLGADQPQHF.

The chain joins TRBV10-3 to TRBJ2-1, with 8 positions matching TRBD2. The CDR3 has 16 residues. V shed 6 bases, J shed 7 bases, and the junction held 14 bases outside the gene matches. Looked up from germline, CDR1 is ENHRY and CDR2 is SYGVKD. CDR3 sequence (DNA): TGTGCCATCAGCACCGGGGGAAGCGGGAGACCGAATGAGCAGTTCTTC. Translated, it gives CAISTGGSGRPNEQFF.

The chain combines TRBV6-5 with TRBJ1-4; TRBD1 aligns across 7 bases. With V trimmed by 2 bases and J by 6 bases, 9 bases remained unmatched. CDR1 is MNHEY and CDR2 is SVGAGI in the germline V gene. The CDR3 covers 16 residues. CDR3 bases: TGTGCCAGCAGTTACGACTTACAGGGGTCGGATGAAAAACTGTTTTTT. Its translation: CASSYDLQGSDEKLFF.

The V and J genes are TRBV6-5 and TRBJ1-2; tentatively, D is TRBD1 (5 bases). Germline V gene lookup returns CDR1 MNHEY and CDR2 SVGAGI. The CDR3 covers 14 residues. V dropped 0 bases and J dropped 4 bases, with 9 bases sitting between them. This CDR3 is CASSYSGATYGYTF. The CDR3 DNA follows: TGTGCCAGCAGTTACTCAGGGGCGACCTATGGCTACACCTTC.

This sequence joins TRBV4-3 and TRBJ2-1, with D possibly being TRBD2 (6 bases). V lost 5 bases and J 9 bases, leaving 17 bases between the germline ends. This CDR3 region has 14 residues. From germline, CDR1 is LGHNA and CDR2 YSLEER. CDR3 nucleotides: TGCGCCAGCAGCAGGGAGGTGATTGTGGGTGAGCAGTTCTTC. This encodes CASSREVIVGEQFF.

The CDR3 DNA is TGTGCCATCAGAGCGGGGGACTATGGCTACACCTTC. Its protein is CAIRAGDYGYTF. The rearrangement joins TRBV10-3 to TRBJ1-2; possible D gene TRBD1, 5 bases. CDR3 length equals 12 residues. The V gene lost 6 bases and the J gene lost 3 bases, with 8 bases spanning the gap. Germline CDR1 reads ENHRY; CDR2 reads SYGVKD.

This chain connects TRBV20-1 to TRBJ2-1; 7 positions match TRBD2. V lost 3 bases to trimming and J lost 3 bases; unmatched junction nucleotides: 8. The CDR3 is made up of 15 amino acids. Germline lookup yields CDR1 DFQATT and CDR2 SNEGSKA (reference sequence). The CDR3 DNA follows: TGCAGTGCTAGTATTGGGACTACACGCTACAATGAGCAGTTCTTC. Its protein is CSASIGTTRYNEQFF.

The chain is built from TRBV6-5 and TRBJ2-5; weak D call: TRBD2 (6 bases). This CDR3 contains 14 residues. Between the trimmed V and J ends, which lost 6 bases and 5 bases, there was a span of 16 bases. Looked up from germline, CDR1 is MNHEY and CDR2 is SVGAGI. The CDR3 region is CASSITGEAETQYF. The CDR3 bases are TGTGCCAGCAGCATTACGGGAGAGGCTGAGACCCAGTACTTC.

This clone was seen a single time. The chain joins TRBV2 to TRBJ1-5, with 9 positions matching TRBD1. V was clipped by 1 base and J by 6 bases; unmatched bases: 7. The CDR3 consists of 16 residues. Germline CDR1 reads SNHLY; CDR2 reads FYNNEI. CDR3 loop: CASSEGLLTGGQPQHF. CDR3 nucleotides: TGTGCCAGCAGTGAAGGCTTACTGACAGGGGGTCAGCCCCAGCATTTT. Looking up the rest from reference TRBV2 and TRBJ1-5 gives the full variable domain: EPEVTQTPSHQVTQMGQEVILRCVPISNHLYFYWYRQILGQKVEFLVSFYNNEISEKSEIFDDQFSVERPDGSNFTLKIRSTKLEDSAMYFCASSEGLLTGGQPQHFGDGTRLSIL.

V is TRBV12-3 or TRBV12-4 and J is TRBJ1-2; perhaps TRBD1 as D (6 bases). V dropped 6 bases and J dropped 10 bases, with 18 bases sitting between them. CDR3 length: 13 residues. This chain's CDR3 is CASSPIWDKAYTF. In DNA, the CDR3 is TGTGCCAGCAGCCCGATCTGGGACAAGGCCTACACCTTC.

This clone occurred once. In nucleotides, the CDR3 is TGCAGCGTTGCGGGTGGGCTAGCGGGGGGGCAGAATGAGCAGTTCTTC. It encodes CSVAGGLAGGQNEQFF. The gene calls are TRBV29-1 and TRBJ2-1, with 12 bases fitting TRBD2. The trim removed 4 bases at V and 7 bases at J, leaving 11 bases unmatched. In germline, CDR1 is SQVTM, CDR2 ANQGSEA. The CDR3 is 16 residues long.

J is TRBJ1-1 and V is TRBV20-1; D unclear. The germline gives CDR1 DFQATT, CDR2 SNEGSKA (reference sequence). This CDR3 has 12 residues. V lost 3 bases to trimming and J lost 10 bases, with 15 bases between them. The CDR3 sequence: CSASAPGRGAFF. CDR3 nucleotides: TGCAGTGCTAGTGCTCCCGGGAGAGGAGCTTTCTTT.

CDR3 protein: CATSEGTHYGYTF. DNA of the CDR3: TGTGCCACCAGTGAGGGGACACACTATGGCTACACCTTC. V and J are TRBV24-1 and TRBJ1-2; a possible D gene is TRBD1 (6 bases). Trimming left V 4 bases short and J 3 bases short, with 8 bases between. CDR3 size: 13 residues. Germline-derived CDR1 and CDR2 are KGHDR and SFDVKD.

The gene calls are TRBV6-6 and TRBJ2-7; weak D call: TRBD2 (5 bases). Looked up from germline, CDR1 is MNHNY and CDR2 is SVGAGI (reference sequence). The CDR3 totals 15 residues. Trimming took 0 bases from V and 2 from J, leaving 11 bases between them. The CDR3 region has the DNA TGTGCCAGCAGTTACTCACCTAGCTTGGCCTACGAGCAGTACTTC. It yields the protein CASSYSPSLAYEQYF.

In DNA form, the CDR3 reads TGTGCCAGCAGCCCGGGACAGGGACGTGGCGAGCAGTACTTC. Translated: CASSPGQGRGEQYF. The chain joins TRBV7-9 to TRBJ2-7, with 9 positions matching TRBD1. J gave up 6 bases and V 5 bases, and 8 bases lay outside the gene matches. The CDR3 has 14 amino acids. Germline V gene data show CDR1 as SEHNR and CDR2 as FQNEAQ (reference sequence).